Ten or more counts support the clone carrying this T cell receptor beta chain. The antigen is unknown. The data originate from a study of metastatic and nonmetastatic thyroid tumors. As for the study in general: Comparative analysis of repertoires was undertaken across blood and tumor or nodule tissue obtained from malignant and benign thyroid patients. Findings and caveats of the study: Malignant thyroid tumors reportedly had TCR beta diversity that was significantly higher than in benign nodules, in blood and tumor.

Per the study methods: The study took CDR3 differences across clinicopathological groups and made a distant-metastasis classifier for papillary thyroid cancer from them. Via MiXCR, TCRdb re-called the PCR reads. The V and J calls and clone size come from TCRdb's table, not from the authors' own analysis. The sample consists of roughly 98,000 clones, under 15% of them appearing once. V was clipped by 5 bases and J by 2 bases; unmatched bases: 5. Germline V gene data show CDR1 as SGHTA and CDR2 as FQGTGA. This CDR3 has 15 residues. No treatment had been given to any patient before thyroid surgery. This sequence originates from a female donor with papillary thyroid cancer or a benign thyroid nodule (not recorded which). Some clones in this sample may be carry-over from other donors' samples. Sequencing was done on a sample of blood. This chain uses TRBV7-3 with TRBJ2-3; TRBD2 matches 9 bases. The CDR3 nucleotides read TGTGCCAGCAGCGTAAGCGGGGGGTTCACAGATACGCAGTATTTT. It codes for CASSVSGGFTDTQYF.